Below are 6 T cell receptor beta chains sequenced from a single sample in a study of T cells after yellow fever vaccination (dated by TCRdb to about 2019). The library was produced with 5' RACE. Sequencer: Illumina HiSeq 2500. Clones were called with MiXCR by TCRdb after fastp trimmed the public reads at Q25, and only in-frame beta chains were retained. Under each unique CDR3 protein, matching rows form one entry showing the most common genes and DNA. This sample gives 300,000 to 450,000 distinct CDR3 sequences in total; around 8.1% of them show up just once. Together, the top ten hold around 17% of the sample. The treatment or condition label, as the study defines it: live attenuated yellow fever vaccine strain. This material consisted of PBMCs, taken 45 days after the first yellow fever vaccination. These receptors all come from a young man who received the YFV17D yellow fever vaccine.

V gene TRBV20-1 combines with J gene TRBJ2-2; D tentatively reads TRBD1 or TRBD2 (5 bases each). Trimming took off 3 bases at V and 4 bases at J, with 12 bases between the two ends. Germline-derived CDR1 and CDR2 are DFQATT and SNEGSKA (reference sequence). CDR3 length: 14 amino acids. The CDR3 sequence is CSASRGRATGELFF. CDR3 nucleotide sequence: TGCAGTGCTAGCCGGGGCCGCGCCACCGGGGAGCTGTTTTTT.

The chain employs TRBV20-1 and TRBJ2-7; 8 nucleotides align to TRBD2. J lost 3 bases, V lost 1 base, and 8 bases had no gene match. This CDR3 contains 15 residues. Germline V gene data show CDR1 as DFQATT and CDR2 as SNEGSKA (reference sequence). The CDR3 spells CSARGLSGGLYEQYF. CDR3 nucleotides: TGCAGTGCTAGAGGACTAAGCGGGGGACTCTACGAGCAGTACTTC.

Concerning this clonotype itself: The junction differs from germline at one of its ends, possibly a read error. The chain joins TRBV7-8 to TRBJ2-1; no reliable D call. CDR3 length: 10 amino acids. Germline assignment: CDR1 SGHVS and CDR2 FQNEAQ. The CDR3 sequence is CASSLLGEEF. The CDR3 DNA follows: TGTGCCAGCAGCTTACTTGGGGAAGAGTTC.

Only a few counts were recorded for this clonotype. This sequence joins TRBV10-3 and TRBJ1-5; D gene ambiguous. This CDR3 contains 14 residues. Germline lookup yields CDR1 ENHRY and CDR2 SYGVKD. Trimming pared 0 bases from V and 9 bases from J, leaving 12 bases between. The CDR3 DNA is TGTGCCATCAGTGAGTCGAACCGCGTGGGGCCCCAGCATTTT. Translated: CAISESNRVGPQHF.

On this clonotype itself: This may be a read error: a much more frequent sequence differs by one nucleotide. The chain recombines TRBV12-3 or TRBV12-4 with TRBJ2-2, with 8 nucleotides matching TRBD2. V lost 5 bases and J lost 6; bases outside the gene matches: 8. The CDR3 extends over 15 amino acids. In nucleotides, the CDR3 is TGTGCCAGCAGTATAGGACTAGCCGGCGCCGGGGAGCTGTTTTTT. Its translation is CASSIGLAGAGELFF.

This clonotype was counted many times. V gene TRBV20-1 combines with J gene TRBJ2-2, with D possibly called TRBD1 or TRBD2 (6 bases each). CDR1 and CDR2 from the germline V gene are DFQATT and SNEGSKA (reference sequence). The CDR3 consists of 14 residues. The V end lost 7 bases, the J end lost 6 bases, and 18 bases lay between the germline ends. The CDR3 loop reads CSVSRGPLPGELFF. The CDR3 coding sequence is TGCAGTGTCTCCCGGGGGCCCCTCCCCGGGGAGCTGTTTTTT.